This TCR beta chain was found in a study of blood T cell repertoires in COVID-19. Study as a whole: The origin of the acute and convalescent COVID-19 samples was the United States, Italy and Spain. T cells, B-cell-depleted T cells, or PBMCs provided the cDNA or gDNA that served as material.

Per the authors' pipeline: Using reference gene primer amplification, nucleated cell counts were estimated. Data came from immunoSEQ multiplex PCR; TCRdb stores just in-frame clones and leaves some out. The V and J calls and clone size come from that table; D and trimming were worked out from the DNA. The sample shows around 130,000 clones, approximately 84% of them seen only once. Germline CDR1 and CDR2: MDHEN and SYDVKM. The V end lost 3 bases, the J end lost 1 base, and 13 bases lay between the germline ends. The CDR3 has 15 residues. V gene TRBV28 combines with J gene TRBJ2-7; D is unresolved. Sample: peripheral blood. The TCR comes from a human donor in a cohort sampled during active COVID-19. The CDR3 region is CASSFSPAVSYEQYF. DNA for the CDR3: TGTGCCAGCAGTTTTTCCCCCGCGGTATCCTACGAGCAGTACTTC.